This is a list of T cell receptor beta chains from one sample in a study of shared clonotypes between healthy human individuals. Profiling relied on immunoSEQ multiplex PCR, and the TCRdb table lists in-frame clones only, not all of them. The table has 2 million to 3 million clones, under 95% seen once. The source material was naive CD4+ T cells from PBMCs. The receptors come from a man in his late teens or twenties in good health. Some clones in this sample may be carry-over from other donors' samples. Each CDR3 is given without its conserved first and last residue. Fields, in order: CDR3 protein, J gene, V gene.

CDR3: ASSLADEGQETQY; J: TRBJ2-5; V: TRBV5-1
CDR3: ASSPGQGRPEKLF; J: TRBJ1-4; V: TRBV6-5
CDR3: ASSPPAGTAYSYEQY; J: TRBJ2-7; V: TRBV25-1
CDR3: ASGPITDTQY; J: TRBJ2-3; V: TRBV2
CDR3: ASHGTGDSPLH; J: TRBJ1-6; V: TRBV5-4
CDR3: AWDLTSGANVLT; J: TRBJ2-6; V: TRBV30
CDR3: ASSPGLAGTSSYNEQF; J: TRBJ2-1; V: TRBV18
CDR3: ASIKLRSLFWNTEAF; J: TRBJ1-1; V: TRBV28
CDR3: ASSSPPSVTGELF; J: TRBJ2-2; V: TRBV7-2
CDR3: ASSSVAGLAGETQY; J: TRBJ2-5; V: TRBV11-2
CDR3: ASSLFSGEQY; J: TRBJ2-7; V: TRBV28
CDR3: ASSLWQGSSYNEQF; J: TRBJ2-1; V: TRBV7-9
CDR3: ASSLVVPSGGSYEQY; J: TRBJ2-7; V: TRBV7-8
CDR3: SVTGHLGNTIY; J: TRBJ1-3; V: TRBV29-1
CDR3: ANRQGGFSGANVLT; J: TRBJ2-6; V: TRBV6-4
CDR3: ASSLVTGLSGRGETQY; J: TRBJ2-5; V: TRBV11-2
CDR3: ASSLAGGPTYEQY; J: TRBJ2-7; V: TRBV5-4
CDR3: ASTNGPTEVYEQY; J: TRBJ2-7; V: TRBV5-5
CDR3: ASAPGRGREFTDTQY; J: TRBJ2-3; V: TRBV12-5
CDR3: ASSEALGSQH; J: TRBJ1-5; V: TRBV6-1
CDR3: ASSYRSFNEQF; J: TRBJ2-1; V: TRBV6-5
CDR3: ASRTGGAVPNTEAF; J: TRBJ1-1; V: TRBV28
CDR3: ASSLDRDLWEQY; J: TRBJ2-7; V: TRBV5-1
CDR3: ASHATGAFYNEQF; J: TRBJ2-1; V: TRBV2
CDR3: ASQGTGLSPLH; J: TRBJ1-6; V: TRBV28
CDR3: ASSLDREETQY; J: TRBJ2-5; V: TRBV7-2
CDR3: ASSLGFAETQY; J: TRBJ2-5; V: TRBV5-4
CDR3: ASSQPLVTENTEAF; J: TRBJ1-1; V: TRBV4-1
CDR3: ASKAGGRLYEQF; J: TRBJ2-1; V: TRBV28
CDR3: ASSPPGPGTQY; J: TRBJ2-5; V: TRBV7-7
CDR3: AINTEQGASEY; J: TRBJ2-7; V: TRBV10-3
CDR3: ASAGQGHAEQY; J: TRBJ2-7; V: TRBV12-5
CDR3: ASRLTSEQF; J: TRBJ2-1; V: TRBV5-8
CDR3: ASSLSPGTSGRTDTQY; J: TRBJ2-3; V: TRBV7-6
CDR3: ASSQDRTGTQY; J: TRBJ2-3; V: TRBV14
CDR3: ASSQSWTDPNEKLF; J: TRBJ1-4; V: TRBV23-1
CDR3: ASSAPTSGSTDTQY; J: TRBJ2-3; V: TRBV9
CDR3: SALADEQY; J: TRBJ2-7; V: TRBV29-1
CDR3: ASSESGGFGYT; J: TRBJ1-2; V: TRBV2
CDR3: ASSQVRGSSYEQY; J: TRBJ2-7; V: TRBV14
CDR3: ASSPSLASQNEQF; J: TRBJ2-1; V: TRBV18
CDR3: ASSLFSLPGRSSYEQY; J: TRBJ2-7; V: TRBV27
CDR3: ASSPGQGLDAQY; J: TRBJ2-7; V: TRBV5-1
CDR3: ASSEFSPVNEQF; J: TRBJ2-1; V: TRBV25-1
CDR3: ASSNRGSGGEQF; J: TRBJ2-1; V: TRBV11-3
CDR3: ASRRQSSGNTIY; J: TRBJ1-3; V: TRBV2
CDR3: ASSFIGLAGTGELF; J: TRBJ2-2; V: TRBV28
CDR3: ASSLAVFDEQY; J: TRBJ2-7; V: TRBV5-1
CDR3: AWSPLLLSGNTIY; J: TRBJ1-3; V: TRBV30
CDR3: ASSGARAGTEAF; J: TRBJ1-1; V: TRBV25-1
CDR3: ASSLAGLAAPYEQY; J: TRBJ2-7; V: TRBV7-2
CDR3: ASSLNRGQETQY; J: TRBJ2-5; V: TRBV7-2
CDR3: ASESETHTSYEQY; J: TRBJ2-7; V: TRBV7-9